Here is one T cell receptor (beta chain) with its context. This entry belongs to a study of blood T cell repertoires in COVID-19. Study information: Italy, Spain and the United States were the sources of the convalescent and acute COVID-19 samples. In each case, the material was cDNA or gDNA derived from T cells, B-cell-depleted T cells, or PBMCs.

This CDR3 contains 15 residues. Germline assignment: CDR1 SGHRS and CDR2 YFSETQ. V trimming: 2 bases; J trimming: 4 bases; junction bases outside the gene matches: 6. In the original analysis: Quantification of nucleated cells was approximated via reference gene primer amplification. Sequenced by immunoSEQ multiplex PCR; TCRdb stores in-frame clones only, minus some. V and J calls and clone size are copied from that table; D and trimming were computed from the DNA. The table records 250,000 to 350,000 clones, roughly 91% of them present only once. The genes are TRBV5-1 and TRBJ1-1, with TRBD1 matching 9 bases. Source material: peripheral blood. This sequence was found in a man aged 25 to 45 with acute or convalescent COVID-19. For the CDR3, the DNA is TGCGCCAGCAGCTTCGGGGACAGGGACATCACTGAAGCTTTCTTT. This translates into CASSFGDRDITEAFF.